The 21 T cell receptor beta chains in this list originate from one sample, sequenced in a study of control samples from healthy donors and cancer patients. The assay was immunoSEQ multiplex PCR, and TCRdb's table has in-frame clones only and misses some. The sample includes about 140,000 clones, 94% of them seen just once. The specimen sequenced was blood. These receptors came from a man aged 40-49 years in good health.

This rearrangement joins TRBV15 to TRBJ1-2; D is unclear. Trimming removed 0 bases at V and 7 bases at J, with 15 bases between. CDR1 and CDR2 from the germline V gene are LNHNV and YYDKDF (reference sequence). The CDR3 is made up of 15 amino acids. CDR3 protein: CATSRDAKAGSGYTF. The DNA for the CDR3 is TGTGCCACCAGCAGAGATGCTAAGGCCGGTAGTGGCTACACCTTC.

The rearrangement links TRBV6-2 or TRBV6-3 to TRBJ1-6; unclear D gene. CDR1 is MNHEY, CDR2 SVGEGT, per germline. V was trimmed by 3 bases and J by 8 bases, leaving 14 bases between them. This CDR3 contains 15 residues. The CDR3 DNA is TGTGCCAGCAGTTATGCCCGCGATCCTTATTCACCCCTCCACTTT. Translating it yields CASSYARDPYSPLHF.

CDR3 bases: TGTGCCAGCAGCTTAGAGCTGGGACCTCTCTCCTACGAGCAGTACTTC. Protein sequence: CASSLELGPLSYEQYF. J is TRBJ2-7 and V is TRBV11-2, with D possibly being TRBD1 or TRBD2 (5 bases each). Looked up from germline, CDR1 is SGHAT and CDR2 is FQNNGV. With 0 bases removed from V and 0 bases from J, the gap between germline ends came to 12 bases. The CDR3 consists of 16 residues.

This chain connects TRBV6-5 to TRBJ1-3; unclear D gene. Germline V gene lookup returns CDR1 MNHEY and CDR2 SVGAGI. The V end lost 0 bases, the J end lost 4 bases, and 13 bases lay between the germline ends. The CDR3 is made up of 16 amino acids. CDR3 in DNA: TGTGCCAGCAGTTACTCGTATCCGGTTCAAGGAAACACCATATATTTT. This gives the protein CASSYSYPVQGNTIYF.

The rearrangement joins TRBV6-5 to TRBJ1-1, with D uncertain. CDR1 and CDR2 from the germline V gene are MNHEY and SVGAGI. The CDR3 length is 13 residues. The germline V and J ends were trimmed by 5 bases and 4 bases, with 11 bases remaining between them. This chain's CDR3 is CASSRTRGTEAFF. As DNA, the CDR3 is TGTGCCAGCAGTCGCACACGCGGCACTGAAGCTTTCTTT.

The rearrangement joins TRBV28 to TRBJ2-7; 10 nucleotides match TRBD2. Germline CDR1 and CDR2: MDHEN and SYDVKM. The CDR3 loop spans 17 amino acids. Unmatched junction bases numbered 11, after V lost 3 bases and J lost 3 bases. The DNA of the CDR3 is TGTGCCAGCAGTTTGCTAGCGGGAGCATCCCACTACTACGAGCAGTACTTC. Translated: CASSLLAGASHYYEQYF.

This clone was seen more than once but under ten times. V gene TRBV27 combines with J gene TRBJ2-5, with 9 bases lining up with TRBD1. This CDR3 spans 15 amino acids. Trimming cost V 5 bases and J 5 bases; bases outside gene matches: 9. The germline CDR1 and CDR2 sequences are MNHEY and SMNVEV (reference sequence). The CDR3 DNA follows: TGTGCCAGCAGTACTGGACAGGGGAATGCGGAGACCCAGTACTTC. It yields the protein CASSTGQGNAETQYF.

The rearrangement uses TRBV2 and TRBJ1-1, with TRBD1 matching 8 bases. The ends lost 2 bases at V and 8 bases at J; junction bases unmatched: 7. Germline CDR1 is SNHLY and CDR2 is FYNNEI. The length of the CDR3 is 14 residues. The CDR3 DNA follows: TGTGCCAGCAGTGAACCTAACCGGGACAGGGAAGCTTTCTTT. It is translated as CASSEPNRDREAFF. The entire variable domain, with the rest obtained from reference TRBV2 and TRBJ1-1, is as follows: EPEVTQTPSHQVTQMGQEVILRCVPISNHLYFYWYRQILGQKVEFLVSFYNNEISEKSEIFDDQFSVERPDGSNFTLKIRSTKLEDSAMYFCASSEPNRDREAFFGQGTRLTVV.

The rearrangement links TRBV13 to TRBJ2-6; D uncertain. Germline-derived CDR1 and CDR2 are PRHDT and FYEKMQ (reference sequence). V gave up 5 bases and J gave up 0 bases, with 14 bases separating them. The CDR3 consists of 17 residues. CDR3 sequence: CASSVRISFSGANVLTF. The CDR3 nucleotides are TGTGCCAGCAGCGTCAGGATTTCATTCTCTGGGGCCAACGTCCTGACTTTC.

The chain employs TRBV25-1 and TRBJ1-1; 7 nucleotides agree with TRBD1. The CDR3 is 15 residues long. V gave up 3 bases and J gave up 1 base; unmatched junction bases: 5. Germline CDR1 and CDR2: MGHDK and SYGVNS. This CDR3 is CASSDPRQGNTEAFF. CDR3 in DNA: TGTGCCAGCAGTGATCCTAGACAGGGGAACACTGAAGCTTTCTTT.

This chain joins TRBV11-2 and TRBJ2-7; D remains ambiguous. CDR1 is SGHAT and CDR2 is FQNNGV in the germline V gene. The CDR3 covers 12 residues. The germline V and J ends were trimmed by 3 bases and 3 bases, with 6 bases remaining between them. Here the CDR3 reads CASSFQGYEQYF. CDR3 nucleotide sequence: TGTGCCAGCAGCTTTCAAGGCTACGAGCAGTACTTC.

The rearrangement joins TRBV12-3 or TRBV12-4 to TRBJ2-7; the D gene is possibly TRBD1 (5 bases). The CDR3 is made up of 13 amino acids. V dropped 5 bases and J dropped 2 bases, with 10 bases sitting between them. CDR3 residues: CASSPRTPYEQYF. The CDR3 DNA is TGTGCCAGCAGTCCTCGGACACCCTACGAGCAGTACTTC.

The genes are TRBV30 and TRBJ2-3, with 11 bases that match TRBD2. CDR1 and CDR2 (germline): GTSNPN, SVGIG (reference sequence). CDR3 length equals 17 residues. The V and J ends lost 5 bases and 2 bases, in that order; junction bases with no gene match: 12. DNA for the CDR3: TGTGCCTGGGGGGCGCCGGGACTAGCGGACCTCACAGATACGCAGTATTTT. Encoded protein: CAWGAPGLADLTDTQYF.

Points on this clone: This sample includes further DNA sequences coding for the same CDR3. The chain recombines TRBV5-1 with TRBJ2-6, with D uncertain. Per germline, CDR1 SGHRS and CDR2 YFSETQ. The length of the CDR3 is 15 residues. The V end was cut by 5 bases, the J end by 2 bases, with 11 bases between. CDR3 sequence reads: CASSPPGTGANVLTF. CDR3 sequence (DNA): TGCGCCAGCAGTCCCCCTGGGACTGGGGCCAACGTCCTGACTTTC. Full variable domain (missing parts from reference TRBV5-1 and TRBJ2-6): KAGVTQTPRYLIKTRGQQVTLSCSPISGHRSVSWYQQTPGQGLQFLFEYFSETQRNKGNFPGRFSGRQFSNSRSEMNVSTLELGDSALYLCASSPPGTGANVLTFGAGSRLTVL.

The V call is TRBV9, the J call TRBJ1-4, with D maybe TRBD1 (6 bases). The germline gives CDR1 SGDLS, CDR2 YYNGEE. This CDR3 spans 15 amino acids. Between the trimmed V and J ends, which lost 0 bases and 4 bases, there was a span of 10 bases. This CDR3 reads CASSVGGQLNEKLFF. In nucleotides, the CDR3 is TGTGCCAGCAGCGTAGGTGGACAGCTTAATGAAAAACTGTTTTTT.

The chain combines TRBV6-5 with TRBJ1-1; D gene unclear. The CDR3 extends over 15 amino acids. Trimming left V 0 bases short and J 0 bases short, with 8 bases between. Germline lookup yields CDR1 MNHEY and CDR2 SVGAGI. In DNA, the CDR3 is TGTGCCAGCAGTTACTCGATCGGGTTGAACACTGAAGCTTTCTTT. The encoded protein is CASSYSIGLNTEAFF.

The CDR3 is CATRSPTKEVNEQFF. The CDR3 DNA reads TGTGCCACCAGGTCGCCAACAAAGGAGGTAAATGAGCAGTTCTTC. The J gene is TRBJ2-1, the V gene TRBV15, with a tentative D call TRBD2 (5 bases). The length of the CDR3 is 15 residues. The germline CDR1 and CDR2 sequences are LNHNV and YYDKDF (reference sequence). V was trimmed by 6 bases and J by 7 bases, leaving 19 bases between them.

The V gene is TRBV12-5, the J gene TRBJ1-2; no firm D call. V was clipped by 7 bases and J by 4 bases, with 16 bases between them. This CDR3 region has 14 residues. Per the germline V gene, CDR1 is LGHNT and CDR2 is FRNRAP. The CDR3 loop is CASASDITGYGYTF. The CDR3 DNA reads TGTGCTAGTGCCTCAGACATTACCGGCTATGGCTACACCTTC. Together with reference TRBV12-5 and TRBJ1-2, the CDR3 gives the full variable domain: DARVTQTPRHKVTEMGQEVTMRCQPILGHNTVFWYRQTMMQGLELLAYFRNRAPLDDSGMPKDRFSAEMPDATLATLKIQPSEPRDSAVYFCASASDITGYGYTFGSGTRLTVV.

The rearrangement links TRBV18 to TRBJ1-4; 11 nucleotides line up with TRBD1. J lost 8 bases, V lost 5 bases, and 7 bases had no gene match. Germline CDR1 and CDR2: KGHSH and LQKENI. The CDR3 covers 15 residues. The CDR3 bases are TGTGCCAGCTCAACACGGACAGGGGGCGCGGAAAAACTGTTTTTT. As protein: CASSTRTGGAEKLFF. Variable domain in full (rest from reference TRBV18 and TRBJ1-4): NAGVMQNPRHLVRRRGQEARLRCSPMKGHSHVYWYRQLPEEGLKFMVYLQKENIIDESGMPKERFSAEFPKEGPSILRIQQVVRGDSAAYFCASSTRTGGAEKLFFGSGTQLSVL.

This clone was seen a single time. This sequence joins TRBV24-1 and TRBJ2-5, with D perhaps matching TRBD2 (5 bases). The CDR3 runs to 15 residues. Looked up from germline, CDR1 is KGHDR and CDR2 is SFDVKD. Deletions cut 3 bases from V and 4 bases from J, with 14 bases between. The CDR3 DNA reads TGTGCCACCAGTGATGGGATACCGGGGTCAGAGACCCAGTACTTC. Amino acids: CATSDGIPGSETQYF.

The rearrangement joins TRBV6-5 to TRBJ1-5; possibly TRBD1 for D (6 bases). This CDR3 is built from 14 residues. Germline V gene data show CDR1 as MNHEY and CDR2 as SVGAGI. Deletions cut 11 bases from V and 6 bases from J, with 20 bases between. The CDR3 sequence: CAAWPGAGGQPQHF. Here the CDR3 DNA reads TGTGCCGCCTGGCCAGGGGCTGGGGGTCAGCCCCAGCATTTT.